This record looks at one T cell receptor (beta chain) sequence and its context. Its antigen remains unidentified. The data stem from a study of cytomegalovirus exposure and HLA in healthy donors. Points from the study as a whole: It was reported that TCR beta sequences correctly inferred the HLA-A and HLA-B alleles for most subjects.

Germline V gene sequence: CDR1 LGHNA, CDR2 YNFKEQ. Trimming stripped 0 bases from V and 8 bases from J, with 9 bases between. This CDR3 is 13 amino acids long. Vbeta (60) and Jbeta (13) primers were used in the PCR. The repertoire was sequenced with immunoSEQ multiplex PCR; TCRdb's copy has only in-frame clones and lacks some. This repertoire shows 120,000 to 150,000 clones, 70% to 80% found once; its top ten account for around 5.9%. Sequenced: PBMCs. The clonotype comes from a woman aged 40 to 49 in good health and CMV-seropositive. V and J are TRBV4-2 and TRBJ2-3; D gene ambiguous. The CDR3 DNA reads TGTGCCAGCAGCCAAGATCTCCTTCGTACGCAGTATTTT. Translation gives CASSQDLLRTQYF.